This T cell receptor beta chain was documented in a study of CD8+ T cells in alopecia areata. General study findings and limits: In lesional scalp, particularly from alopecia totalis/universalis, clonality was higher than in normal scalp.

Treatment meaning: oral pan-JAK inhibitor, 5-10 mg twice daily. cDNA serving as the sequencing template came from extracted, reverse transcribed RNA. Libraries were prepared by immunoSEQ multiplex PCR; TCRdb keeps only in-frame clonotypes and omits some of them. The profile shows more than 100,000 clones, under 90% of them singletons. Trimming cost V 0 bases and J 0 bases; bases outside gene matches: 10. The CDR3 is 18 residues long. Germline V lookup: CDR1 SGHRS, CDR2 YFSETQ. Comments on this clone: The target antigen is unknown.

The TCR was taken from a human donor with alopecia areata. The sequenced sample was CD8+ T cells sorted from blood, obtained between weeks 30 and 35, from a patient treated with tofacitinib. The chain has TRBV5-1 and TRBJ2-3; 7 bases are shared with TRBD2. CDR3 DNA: TGCGCCAGCAGCTTGGGGGACTACCAAAACCCGAGCACAGATACGCAGTATTTT. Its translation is CASSLGDYQNPSTDTQYF.